The 15 T cell receptor beta chains presented below share a single source sample, sequenced in a study of molecular identifiers for immune sequencing clone quantification. MiXCR was run by TCRdb on the PCR reads, yielding one entry per CDR3 protein. The table lists approximately 670,000 distinct CDR3 sequences, roughly 21% of them singletons. Sequencing was carried out using naive CD8+ T cells from blood, with Jurkat cell RNA spiked in. The subset is: FACS-sorted CD8+CD4-CCR7+CD45RA+ naive T cells. The receptor source for this set is a human donor in good health. Some libraries in this study had Jurkat cell RNA spiked in.

At least ten counts were recorded for this clonotype. The chain is built from TRBV20-1 and TRBJ1-2, with D uncertain. The V end was cut by 0 bases, the J end by 5 bases, with 4 bases between. Germline V lookup: CDR1 DFQATT, CDR2 SNEGSKA (reference sequence). The CDR3 length is 11 residues. CDR3 sequence: CSARDEYGYTF. The DNA for the CDR3 is TGCAGTGCTAGAGACGAATATGGCTACACCTTC.

Of note for this clonotype: This could be a read error, since a much larger clone is one nucleotide away. V is TRBV7-9 and J is TRBJ2-3; no reliable D call. CDR1 and CDR2 from the germline V gene are SEHNR and FQNEAQ (reference sequence). CDR3 length: 13 residues. The CDR3 DNA reads TGTACCAGCAGCTCACTTCTCACAGATACGCAGTATTTT. Translating gives CTSSSLLTDTQYF.

This clonotype has ten or more counts. The chain carries TRBV28 and TRBJ1-5; no firm D call. From germline, CDR1 is MDHEN and CDR2 SYDVKM. This CDR3 region has 14 residues. V was pared by 4 bases and J by 5 bases, with 12 bases between. CDR3 region: CASSWALPDQPQHF. In DNA form, the CDR3 reads TGTGCCAGCAGTTGGGCATTGCCTGATCAGCCCCAGCATTTT. The full variable domain, its missing parts supplied by reference TRBV28 and TRBJ1-5, is DVKVTQSSRYLVKRTGEKVFLECVQDMDHENMFWYRQDPGLGLRLIYFSYDVKMKEKGDIPEGYSVSREKKERFSLILESASTNQTSMYLCASSWALPDQPQHFGDGTRLSIL.

This clonotype was observed at least ten times. The CDR3 reads CASSLGIAKNIQYF. The CDR3 nucleotides are TGTGCCAGCAGCTTAGGTATAGCCAAAAACATTCAGTACTTC. The rearrangement joins TRBV5-4 to TRBJ2-4, with D hard to call. The germline V gene has CDR1 SGHNT and CDR2 YYREEE (reference sequence). Trimming removed 2 bases from V and 0 bases from J, with 6 bases in between. CDR3 length: 14 residues.

This clonotype was detected many times. This chain joins TRBV29-1 and TRBJ2-1, with 7 bases fitting TRBD2. Trimming at V came to 6 bases and at J to 0 bases, leaving 5 bases not matched to a gene. Germline loops: CDR1 SQVTM, CDR2 ANQGSEA. This CDR3 region has 14 residues. The CDR3 sequence: CSVGGRGSYNEQFF. The CDR3 DNA follows: TGCAGCGTCGGGGGGAGGGGCTCCTACAATGAGCAGTTCTTC.

This clonotype was observed a handful of times. The chain employs TRBV5-6 and TRBJ2-1, with a weak D call TRBD2 (7 bases). This CDR3 spans 14 amino acids. Germline V CDR1 and CDR2: SGHDT, YYEEEE. V shed 1 base and J shed 7 bases, with 12 bases lying between them. The CDR3 region is CASSLWGGPNEQFF. CDR3 nucleotide sequence: TGTGCCAGCAGCTTGTGGGGGGGGCCGAATGAGCAGTTCTTC.

This clonotype has a count of ten or more. The rearrangement links TRBV24-1 to TRBJ2-1; D perhaps matches TRBD2 (6 bases). The CDR3 spans 14 residues. V lost 4 bases and J 7 bases, leaving 13 bases between the germline ends. CDR1 is KGHDR and CDR2 is SFDVKD in the germline V gene. The CDR3 region has the DNA TGTGCCACCAGTGACTATAGCGGAGCTAATGAGCAGTTCTTC. This translates into CATSDYSGANEQFF.

This clonotype was seen many times. The chain has TRBV11-2 and TRBJ2-1; the D call may be TRBD1 or TRBD2 (5 bases each). This CDR3 spans 17 amino acids. V lost 2 bases to trimming and J lost 4 bases, with 18 bases between them. In germline, CDR1 is SGHAT, CDR2 FQNNGV. The CDR3 reads CASSLSLNRDGYNEQFF. As DNA, the CDR3 is TGTGCCAGCAGCTTATCCCTGAACCGGGACGGTTACAATGAGCAGTTCTTC.

This clonotype was detected only a few times. Relative to the germline gene, one junction end is altered; a read error may explain this. The chain employs TRBV7-9 and TRBJ2-7; 9 bases fit TRBD1. This CDR3 spans 15 amino acids. CDR1 and CDR2 from the germline V gene are SEHNR and FQNEAQ (reference sequence). The CDR3 is CASSSGDTGGWFSRF. As DNA, the CDR3 is TGTGCCAGCAGCTCGGGGGACACAGGGGGCTGGTTCAGCCGCTTC.

This clonotype was observed at least ten times. The chain has TRBV7-8 and TRBJ2-1, with D hard to call. V was cut by 1 base and J by 3 bases, with 7 bases left in between. Germline V lookup: CDR1 SGHVS, CDR2 FQNEAQ. The CDR3 extends over 14 amino acids. CDR3 coding DNA: TGTGCCAGCAGCTTAGTGCCCGTCTACAATGAGCAGTTCTTC. Encoded protein: CASSLVPVYNEQFF.

About this clonotype itself: This may stem from a read error, because a much larger clone lies one nucleotide away. This sequence joins TRBV14 and TRBJ2-7, with no clear D. This CDR3 spans 13 amino acids. In germline, CDR1 is SGHDN, CDR2 FVKESK. V shed 2 bases and J shed 2 bases, with 7 bases lying between them. The CDR3 DNA reads TGTGCCAGCAGCCAACCCCAGACCTACGAGCAGTACTTC. It codes for CASSQPQTYEQYF.

The chain employs TRBV24-1 and TRBJ2-3; the match to TRBD1 covers 9 bases. The germline V gene has CDR1 KGHDR and CDR2 SFDVKD. The J segment lost 4 bases and the V segment lost 4 bases, leaving 11 bases of the junction unmatched. There are 17 residues in the CDR3. CDR3 coding DNA: TGTGCCACCAGTGAATACGCGTCCACAGGGGGCCCAGATACGCAGTATTTT. Protein product: CATSEYASTGGPDTQYF.

This clonotype was found many times. The gene calls are TRBV27 and TRBJ1-4, with no clear D. Looked up from germline, CDR1 is MNHEY and CDR2 is SMNVEV (reference sequence). The CDR3 loop spans 13 amino acids. The V end was cut by 3 bases, the J end by 5 bases, with 7 bases between. The CDR3 region has the DNA TGTGCCAGCAGTTTCCAGACAAATGAAAAACTGTTTTTT. It specifies CASSFQTNEKLFF.

This clonotype has a count of ten or more. This sequence joins TRBV4-3 and TRBJ1-2; no clear D gene. Germline CDR1 LGHNA, CDR2 YSLEER. This CDR3 contains 16 residues. The V end lost 0 bases, the J end lost 0 bases, and 11 bases lay between the germline ends. CDR3 residues: CASSQDTVAANYGYTF. CDR3 bases: TGCGCCAGCAGCCAAGATACGGTAGCAGCTAACTATGGCTACACCTTC.

V usage is TRBV21-1 and J usage is TRBJ2-3; the table calls TRBD1, which could not be checked here. TRBV21-1 is recorded as a pseudogene. CDR3 length: 16 amino acids. This CDR3 reads CARETDKTYSTDTQYF. In nucleotides, the CDR3 is TGTGCCAGGGAAACGGACAAAACCTATAGCACAGATACGCAGTATTTT.